The entry below gives a single T cell receptor (beta chain) sequence along with its context. Its target is not known. This sample was taken from a study of response to subunit inactivated influenza vaccine. TCRdb used MiXCR to reprocess the RT-PCR reads, holding one entry per CDR3 protein. The sample holds a few hundred thousand distinct CDR3 sequences, around 9.9% seen once. Study-wide results and caveats: Authors suggested each seasonal flu vaccination may recruit only limited numbers of new T cells.

The source is a man in his forties or fifties who received an inactivated influenza vaccine. Material: PBMCs from blood, obtained 40 to 50 days after vaccination.

This CDR3 is CASSQDWYRSSYNEQFF. DNA for the CDR3: TGCGCCAGCAGCCAAGATTGGTACAGGAGCTCCTACAATGAGCAGTTCTTC. This sequence joins TRBV4-3 and TRBJ2-1; a weak D match, TRBD1 (5 bases). This CDR3 contains 17 residues. Trimming removed 0 bases at V and 0 bases at J, with 12 bases between. Germline CDR1 is LGHNA and CDR2 is YSLEER.